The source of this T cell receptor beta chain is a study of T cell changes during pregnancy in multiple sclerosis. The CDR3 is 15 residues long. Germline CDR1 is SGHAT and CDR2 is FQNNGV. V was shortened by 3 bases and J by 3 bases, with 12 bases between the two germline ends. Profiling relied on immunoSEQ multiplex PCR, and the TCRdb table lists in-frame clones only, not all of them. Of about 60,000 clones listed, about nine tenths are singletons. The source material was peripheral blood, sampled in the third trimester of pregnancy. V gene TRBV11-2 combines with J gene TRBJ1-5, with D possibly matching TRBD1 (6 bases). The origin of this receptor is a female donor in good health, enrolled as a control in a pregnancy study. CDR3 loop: CASSLRGQPNQPQHF. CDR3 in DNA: TGTGCCAGCAGCTTGAGGGGACAACCCAATCAGCCCCAGCATTTT.